Below, 20 T cell receptor beta chains from the same sample are listed, as sequenced in a study of blood T cells in healthy people across ages. Using a J-beta primer mix together with a sample-barcoded 5' primer, a second PCR was run for roughly 6 to 11 cycles. A single record per CDR3 protein comes from TCRdb applying MiXCR to the 5' RACE reads. Found here are some 1.8 million distinct CDR3 sequences, about 39% of them singletons; the top ten hold roughly 23%. The sequenced sample was blood. The receptor set was obtained from a human donor in good health.

This clonotype was seen a few times. The J gene is TRBJ2-5, the V gene TRBV7-9, with 10 positions matching TRBD1. CDR3 length: 16 residues. Trimming removed 3 bases from V and 2 bases from J; junction bases left unmatched: 6. Per germline, CDR1 SEHNR and CDR2 FQNEAQ (reference sequence). The CDR3 DNA is TGTGCCAGCAGCTTGGGCGACAGGGGGCATCAAGAGACCCAGTACTTC. Protein product: CASSLGDRGHQETQYF.

The genes are TRBV7-2 and TRBJ2-7; D perhaps matches TRBD1 (5 bases). Germline-derived CDR1 and CDR2 are SGHTA and FQGNSA. CDR3 length equals 14 residues. The V end lost 3 bases, the J end lost 3 bases, and 12 bases lay between the germline ends. The DNA for the CDR3 is TGTGCCAGCAGCTTTGGGGCCAACCTCTACGAGCAGTACTTC. Translating it yields CASSFGANLYEQYF.

The CDR3 sequence is CSADDREGGGYTF. DNA for the CDR3: TGCAGTGCTGACGACAGGGAAGGGGGCGGCTACACCTTC. The chain combines TRBV20-1 with TRBJ1-2; 7 bases agree with TRBD1. Germline trimming cut 5 bases from V and 8 bases from J; bases unmatched to any gene: 11. Germline V CDR1 and CDR2: DFQATT, SNEGSKA (reference sequence). This CDR3 region has 13 residues.

The CDR3 is CASSLTTGSTHEQYF. In DNA, the CDR3 is TGTGCCAGCAGTCTCACGACAGGGTCAACCCACGAGCAGTACTTC. The V gene is TRBV28, the J gene TRBJ2-5; 7 bases are a match to TRBD1. The DNA end lines up better with TRBJ2-7; the J call may be wrong. There are 15 residues in the CDR3. The germline gives CDR1 MDHEN, CDR2 SYDVKM.

The rearrangement joins TRBV12-3 or TRBV12-4 to TRBJ2-7, with a tentative D call TRBD1 (7 bases). Trimming removed 5 bases at V and 4 bases at J, with 27 bases between. The CDR3 spans 18 residues. The CDR3: CASSVYRGGLTGAYEQYF. The CDR3 nucleotides read TGTGCCAGCAGTGTATACAGGGGTGGCCTGACGGGGGCTTACGAGCAGTACTTC.

The V gene is TRBV9, the J gene TRBJ2-3; the D call may be TRBD1 or TRBD2 (5 bases each). This CDR3 has 20 residues. V was pared by 1 base and J by 0 bases, with 24 bases between. Germline CDR1 is SGDLS and CDR2 is YYNGEE. The CDR3 nucleotides read TGTGCCAGCAGCGTACCGGGACGGGGCCTACCTCCTTCTAGCACAGATACGCAGTATTTT. It encodes CASSVPGRGLPPSSTDTQYF.

The chain links TRBV30 to TRBJ2-5; tentatively, D is TRBD2 (6 bases). Germline V gene lookup returns CDR1 GTSNPN and CDR2 SVGIG (reference sequence). V was clipped by 3 bases and J by 2 bases, with 7 bases between them. CDR3 length: 12 amino acids. CDR3 in amino acids: CAWRGTQETQYF. The CDR3 DNA is TGTGCCTGGAGGGGGACTCAAGAGACCCAGTACTTC.

This chain joins TRBV20-1 and TRBJ1-2; a weak D match, TRBD1 (5 bases). The ends were cut back, 0 bases at V and 8 bases at J, with 10 bases in the middle. The CDR3 totals 12 residues. The V gene's germline CDR1 is DFQATT and CDR2 SNEGSKA (reference sequence). The CDR3 coding sequence is TGCAGTGCTAGAGATCCCCAGGGCGGCTACACCTTC. Amino acids: CSARDPQGGYTF.

This chain uses TRBV29-1 with TRBJ1-1; D not resolved. Trimming removed 3 bases at V and 1 base at J, with 9 bases between. This CDR3 has 13 residues. CDR1 is SQVTM, CDR2 ANQGSEA, per germline. This CDR3 reads CSVEGSQNTEAFF. CDR3 nucleotides: TGCAGCGTTGAGGGGTCACAGAACACTGAAGCTTTCTTT.

The chain is built from TRBV12-3 or TRBV12-4 and TRBJ1-1; 7 bases map to TRBD1. This CDR3 is 15 amino acids long. Unmatched junction bases numbered 12, after V lost 7 bases and J lost 4 bases. CDR3 DNA: TGTGCCAGCATCAAAAGTCCGGGACAGACCACTGAAGCTTTCTTT. This sequence encodes CASIKSPGQTTEAFF.

The V gene is TRBV6-1, the J gene TRBJ2-3, with a possible D match to TRBD1 (7 bases). Germline lookup yields CDR1 MNHNS and CDR2 SASEGT. V was pared by 10 bases and J by 6 bases, with 23 bases between. The CDR3 extends over 15 amino acids. The CDR3 DNA follows: TGTGCCATGAATACTAACAGGGGAGGTTCGGATACGCAGTATTTT. The encoded protein is CAMNTNRGGSDTQYF.

The V and J genes are TRBV6-5 and TRBJ1-5, with D perhaps TRBD1 (5 bases). Trimming shortened V by 5 bases and J by 0 bases, and 14 bases separated the two germline ends. The germline gives CDR1 MNHEY, CDR2 SVGAGI. This CDR3 has 16 residues. The CDR3 DNA follows: TGTGCCAGCAGTCTTAAACCAGGGATTAGCAATCAGCCCCAGCATTTT. Translated: CASSLKPGISNQPQHF.

V is TRBV7-9 and J is TRBJ1-1, with 7 bases aligning to TRBD1. CDR3 length equals 14 residues. The junction had 12 bases not matched to a gene; V was cut back by 8 bases and J by 6 bases. Germline V lookup: CDR1 SEHNR, CDR2 FQNEAQ (reference sequence). CDR3 nucleotide sequence: TGTGCCAGCGACAGGACTCAGGGGGACGCTGAAGCTTTCTTT. This translates into CASDRTQGDAEAFF. Full variable domain (outside the CDR3, taken from reference TRBV7-9 and TRBJ1-1): DTGVSQNPRHKITKRGQNVTFRCDPISEHNRLYWYRQTLGQGPEFLTYFQNEAQLEKSRLLSDRFSAERPKGSFSTLEIQRTEQGDSAMYLCASDRTQGDAEAFFGQGTRLTVV.

With respect to this clonotype: Relative to the germline gene, one junction end is altered; a read error may explain this. V usage is TRBV7-3 and J usage is TRBJ2-1, with D maybe TRBD1 (6 bases). CDR1 is SGHTA and CDR2 is FQGTGA in the germline V gene. The CDR3 is 15 residues long. The CDR3 DNA reads as TGTGCCAGCAGGGACATTGGACAGTTCTACAATGGGCAGTTCTTC. It yields the protein CASRDIGQFYNGQFF.

On this clonotype: Since a much larger clone is just one base distant, this may be a read error. The chain employs TRBV28 and TRBJ2-7; D remains unclear. The CDR3 sequence is 11 residues long. Trimming removed 6 bases from V and 1 base from J, with 4 bases in between. Germline CDR1 and CDR2: MDHEN and SYDVKM. This CDR3 is CASRKSYEQYF. The CDR3 DNA is TGTGCCAGCAGAAAGTCCTACGAGCAGTACTTC.

This clonotype was detected a few times. The V call is TRBV5-1, the J call TRBJ2-7; 8 bases fit TRBD1. J lost 1 base, V lost 6 bases, and 9 bases had no gene match. Looked up from germline, CDR1 is SGHRS and CDR2 is YFSETQ. This CDR3 is built from 15 residues. The CDR3 protein is CASTPRQGQSYEQYF. The CDR3 DNA sequence: TGCGCCAGCACCCCCCGACAGGGGCAATCCTACGAGCAGTACTTC.

The V gene is TRBV4-3, the J gene TRBJ1-2; perhaps TRBD1 as D (5 bases). Germline CDR1 and CDR2: LGHNA and YSLEER. V lost 4 bases and J 2 bases, leaving 11 bases between the germline ends. The CDR3 length is 14 residues. The CDR3 loop reads CASSPRKGNYGYTF. Here the CDR3 DNA reads TGCGCCAGCAGCCCTAGGAAGGGGAACTATGGCTACACCTTC.

Only a few counts were recorded for this clonotype. This sequence joins TRBV20-1 and TRBJ2-6; 8 bases fit TRBD1. The CDR3 runs 14 residues. V gave up 5 bases and J gave up 2 bases; unmatched junction bases: 2. Germline loops: CDR1 DFQATT, CDR2 SNEGSKA (reference sequence). The CDR3 loop is CSAHRGTGANVLTF. Written as DNA, the CDR3 is TGCAGTGCTCACAGGGGGACTGGGGCCAACGTCCTGACTTTC.

The rearrangement uses TRBV28 and TRBJ2-7; D is ambiguous. Looked up from germline, CDR1 is MDHEN and CDR2 is SYDVKM. V was trimmed by 6 bases and J by 2 bases, leaving 11 bases between them. CDR3 length: 13 amino acids. The CDR3 loop reads CASRSTTTYEQYF. CDR3 nucleotide sequence: TGTGCCAGCAGATCGACAACCACCTACGAGCAGTACTTC.

This sequence joins TRBV3-1 and TRBJ1-2; D is unclear. Germline V CDR1 and CDR2: LGHDT, YNNKEL (reference sequence). The V gene lost 1 base and the J gene lost 1 base, with 7 bases spanning the gap. This CDR3 is 14 amino acids long. In nucleotides, the CDR3 is TGTGCCAGCAGCCAAGGACACTTTAACTATGGCTACACCTTC. Its translation is CASSQGHFNYGYTF.